These T cell receptor beta chains were read from a single sample in a study of radiation and T cells in renal cell carcinoma. Assay used: immunoSEQ multiplex PCR; TCRdb lists only in-frame clones, some missing. This table holds roughly 150,000 clones, about 87% found once. Sequenced here: blood, sampled from a patient whose treatment included radiotherapy and nephrectomy. The source of these receptors is a woman aged 50 to 60 with renal cell carcinoma. The CDR3 runs from the conserved cysteine through the conserved F or W. The D gene is left open where the match is weak. For some rows the clone size is stated as once, few or many, or as a class when expanded; others skip it.

clone_size j_call v_call d_call cdr3_nt cdr3_aa
- TRBJ2-7 TRBV2 - TGTGCCAGCAGGGCTAACTACGAGCAGTACTTC CASRANYEQYF
- TRBJ1-3 TRBV7-2 - TGTGCCAGCAGCTTAGATTTCAGCTCTGGAAACACCATATATTTT CASSLDFSSGNTIYF
- TRBJ2-1 TRBV5-5 - TGTGCCAGCAGCGCGGGACCGAACAATGAGCAGTTCTTC CASSAGPNNEQFF
- TRBJ2-2 TRBV9 - TGTGCCAGCAGCGCGTCATCCAAGAACACCGGGGAGCTGTTTTTT CASSASSKNTGELFF
- TRBJ2-3 TRBV18 - TGTGCCAGCTCAGTTCAGGGGCGAGATACGCAGTATTTT CASSVQGRDTQYF
- TRBJ2-1 TRBV2 - TGTGCCGGGGATACAGGGTACTCCTACAATGAGCAGTTCTTC CAGDTGYSYNEQFF
- TRBJ1-1 TRBV7-9 TRBD1 TGTGCCAGCAGGTGGACAGGGGGCTTGAACACTGAAGCTTTCTTT CASRWTGGLNTEAFF
- TRBJ2-3 TRBV5-1 - TGCGCCAGCAGCTTCTGGGGGAGCACAGATACGCAGTATTTT CASSFWGSTDTQYF
- TRBJ2-1 TRBV15 TRBD2 TGTGCCACCAGCAGAGGGGGCGGGGGGCCTAACAATGAGCAGTTCTTC CATSRGGGGPNNEQFF
- TRBJ1-6 TRBV7-9 - TGTGCCAGCCAGGCGGCCGATAATTCACCCCTCCACTTT CASQAADNSPLHF
- TRBJ1-1 TRBV7-9 - TGTGCCAGCAAAGAGGTCCGGAACACTGAAGCTTTCTTT CASKEVRNTEAFF
- TRBJ2-5 TRBV7-2 TRBD2 TGTGCCAGCAGGAGCGGGGGTAGCCAAGAGACCCAGTACTTC CASRSGGSQETQYF
- TRBJ2-2 TRBV5-1 - TGCGCCAGCAGCTTCGGACTCCAAGCGGGCACCGGGGAGCTGTTTTTT CASSFGLQAGTGELFF
- TRBJ2-2 TRBV28 - TGTGCCAGCAGTTTCGGAGGGGGCGCGAACACCGGGGAGCTGTTTTTT CASSFGGGANTGELFF
- TRBJ1-1 TRBV5-1 - TGCGCCAGCAGCCTCCAAAGCGGGACATTCATGAACACTGAAGCTTTCTTT CASSLQSGTFMNTEAFF
- TRBJ1-3 TRBV7-8 - TGTGCCAGCAGCTTAGGCAGCGCTTCTGGAAACACCATATATTTT CASSLGSASGNTIYF
- TRBJ1-1 TRBV5-1 TRBD1 TGCGCCAGCAGCCCCCGAGGGACAGGGGGCTCGAACACTGAAGCTTTCTTT CASSPRGTGGSNTEAFF
- TRBJ1-6 TRBV13 - TGTGCCAGCAAGAGGGGCGAGTATAATTCACCCCTCCACTTT CASKRGEYNSPLHF
- TRBJ1-4 TRBV29-1 TRBD1 TGCAGCGTTGAAGGCGACAGGGGAACTGAAAAACTGTTTTTT CSVEGDRGTEKLFF
- TRBJ1-4 TRBV6-5 - TGTGCCAGCAGTTACTCGCTGGGGTGGGAAAAACTGTTTTTT CASSYSLGWEKLFF
- TRBJ1-1 TRBV5-1 - TGCGCCAGCAGCTTCACGGGGAACACTGAAGCTTTCTTT CASSFTGNTEAFF
- TRBJ1-1 TRBV6-5 - TGTGCCAGCAGTAATAGACAGACCCACACTGAAGCTTTCTTT CASSNRQTHTEAFF
- TRBJ1-4 TRBV10-3 - TGTGCCATCAGTGAACGGGGCGAAAATGAAAAACTGTTTTTT CAISERGENEKLFF
- TRBJ2-3 TRBV5-1 - TGCGCCAGCAGCTGGGTTCAATTGGGTACAGATACGCAGTATTTT CASSWVQLGTDTQYF
few TRBJ2-1 TRBV7-3 - TGTGCCAGCAGCTTGGAGGGAAGGAATAATGAGCAGTTCTTC CASSLEGRNNEQFF
few TRBJ1-1 TRBV19 - TGTGCCAGTAGTATCTACGATCAGGGAGGGCTTGGGGCTTTCTTT CASSIYDQGGLGAFF